The 17 T cell receptor beta chains reported below all come from one sample, sequenced in a study of OX40 agonist ivuxolimab in advanced cancers. Sequencing was performed with immunoSEQ multiplex PCR; in TCRdb, only in-frame clones are kept and a portion is missing. The table has around 22,000 clones, approximately 85% seen once. The input for sequencing was CD4+ or CD8+ T cells sorted from blood, taken in a trial of the OX40 agonist ivuxolimab. Receptor source: an adult with an advanced solid tumor such as melanoma, head and neck, liver or kidney cancer.

The genes are TRBV4-1 and TRBJ2-2; D is undetermined. There are 13 residues in the CDR3. Trimming removed 1 base from V and 6 bases from J, with 6 bases in between. Germline CDR1 is MGHRA and CDR2 is YSYEKL. In DNA form, the CDR3 reads TGCGCCAGCAGCCAAGTGGCCGCCGGGGAGCTGTTTTTT. Translating it yields CASSQVAAGELFF.

The rearrangement links TRBV7-8 to TRBJ1-1; 7 bases align to TRBD1. V shed 5 bases, J shed 10 bases, and the junction held 13 bases outside the gene matches. Germline CDR1 reads SGHVS; CDR2 reads FQNEAQ. This CDR3 contains 14 residues. In nucleotides, the CDR3 is TGTGCCAGCAGCCCTCCACAGGGGAAGAATACAGCTTTCTTT. The encoded protein is CASSPPQGKNTAFF. Combining the CDR3 with reference TRBV7-8 and TRBJ1-1 gives the whole variable domain GAGVSQSPRYKVAKRGQDVALRCDPISGHVSLFWYQQALGQGPEFLTYFQNEAQLDKSGLPSDRFFAERPEGSVSTLKIQRTQQEDSAVYLCASSPPQGKNTAFFGQGTRLTVV.

The gene calls are TRBV6-5 and TRBJ2-1; TRBD1 agrees at 9 bases. Germline V gene sequence: CDR1 MNHEY, CDR2 SVGAGI. Unmatched junction bases numbered 0, after V lost 2 bases and J lost 4 bases. CDR3 length: 14 amino acids. In DNA form, the CDR3 reads TGTGCCAGCAGTTACGGGACAGGGTACAATGAGCAGTTCTTC. This translates into CASSYGTGYNEQFF.

The chain has TRBV16 and TRBJ1-1, with unresolved D. Germline V gives CDR1 KGHSY, CDR2 FQNENV. This CDR3 has 14 amino acids. V lost 4 bases and J 0 bases, leaving 9 bases between the germline ends. This CDR3 reads CASSLDGVNTEAFF. CDR3 DNA: TGTGCCAGCAGCCTCGACGGCGTGAACACTGAAGCTTTCTTT.

V gene TRBV7-8 combines with J gene TRBJ1-1, with TRBD1 as a possible D gene (6 bases). CDR1 is SGHVS and CDR2 is FQNEAQ in the germline V gene. The CDR3 length is 15 residues. The V end was cut by 3 bases, the J end by 2 bases, with 13 bases between. CDR3 DNA sequence: TGTGCCAGCAGCTTTGGCGGGGGCGGCAACACTGAAGCTTTCTTT. Translating gives CASSFGGGGNTEAFF.

The count of this clone is one. This sequence joins TRBV7-9 and TRBJ1-4; 7 bases align to TRBD1. Germline loops: CDR1 SEHNR, CDR2 FQNEAQ (reference sequence). This CDR3 has 14 residues. Losses at the gene ends were 6 bases for V and 7 bases for J; bases not matched to a gene: 8. DNA of the CDR3: TGTGCCAGCAGTACAACAGGGGAGGGTGAAAAACTGTTTTTT. Translated, it gives CASSTTGEGEKLFF.

The chain recombines TRBV6-1 with TRBJ1-3; D may be TRBD1 (5 bases). The CDR3 is made up of 17 amino acids. Deletions cut 4 bases from V and 0 bases from J, with 16 bases between. In germline, CDR1 is MNHNS, CDR2 SASEGT. In DNA form, the CDR3 reads TGTGCCAGCAGTGGTCCGGGACGGTGGAGCTCTGGAAACACCATATATTTT. This gives the protein CASSGPGRWSSGNTIYF.

This clone appeared once. The V call is TRBV10-2, the J call TRBJ1-1, with 7 bases that match TRBD1. There are 15 residues in the CDR3. CDR1 and CDR2 from the germline V gene are WSHSY and SAAADI. The V and J ends lost 3 bases and 1 base, in that order; junction bases with no gene match: 5. The CDR3 loop reads CASSETYRGNTEAFF. Written as DNA, the CDR3 is TGCGCCAGCAGTGAAACTTACAGGGGGAACACTGAAGCTTTCTTT.

The rearrangement links TRBV6-1 to TRBJ1-5; perhaps TRBD1 as D (5 bases). CDR3 length: 13 amino acids. V gave up 6 bases and J gave up 5 bases, with 11 bases separating them. CDR1 MNHNS and CDR2 SASEGT come from the germline V gene. The chain's CDR3 is CASRQVPYQPQHF. CDR3 nucleotides: TGTGCCAGCAGACAGGTCCCCTATCAGCCCCAGCATTTT.

The V and J genes are TRBV27 and TRBJ2-6, with D perhaps given as TRBD1 or TRBD2 (5 bases each). Trimming removed 6 bases at V and 2 bases at J, with 17 bases between. Germline assignment: CDR1 MNHEY and CDR2 SMNVEV (reference sequence). This CDR3 has 17 residues. CDR3 nucleotides: TGTGCCAGCAGAGAGATGGTGGGGGACCCTGGGGCCAACGTCCTGACTTTC. Protein product: CASREMVGDPGANVLTF.

The chain joins TRBV7-9 to TRBJ2-1, with 11 bases matching TRBD2. This CDR3 comprises 14 residues. Trimming cost V 2 bases and J 8 bases; bases outside gene matches: 2. In germline, CDR1 is SEHNR, CDR2 FQNEAQ (reference sequence). The CDR3 nucleotides are TGTGCCAGCAGCTTAACTAGCGGGAGTTATGAGCAGTTCTTC. This encodes CASSLTSGSYEQFF.

This clone showed up just a few times. The rearrangement links TRBV2 to TRBJ2-6; 9 positions agree with TRBD1. Germline values: CDR1 SNHLY, CDR2 FYNNEI. The CDR3 has 16 residues. The junction had 7 bases not matched to a gene; V was cut back by 9 bases and J by 1 base. CDR3 region: CARNRDRESGANVLTF. Written as DNA, the CDR3 is TGTGCCAGGAACCGGGACAGGGAATCTGGGGCCAACGTCCTGACTTTC. The full variable domain, its missing parts supplied by reference TRBV2 and TRBJ2-6, is EPEVTQTPSHQVTQMGQEVILRCVPISNHLYFYWYRQILGQKVEFLVSFYNNEISEKSEIFDDQFSVERPDGSNFTLKIRSTKLEDSAMYFCARNRDRESGANVLTFGAGSRLTVL.

The V and J genes are TRBV5-6 and TRBJ2-7; 11 bases are shared with TRBD1. The CDR3 runs to 14 residues. Germline V gene sequence: CDR1 SGHDT, CDR2 YYEEEE. Trimming removed 4 bases from V and 3 bases from J; junction bases left unmatched: 3. CDR3 bases: TGTGCCAGCAGCGAGGGACAGGGGGTCTACGAGCAGTACTTC. This gives the protein CASSEGQGVYEQYF. Complete variable domain (other parts from reference TRBV5-6 and TRBJ2-7): DAGVTQSPTHLIKTRGQQVTLRCSPKSGHDTVSWYQQALGQGPQFIFQYYEEEERQRGNFPDRFSGHQFPNYSSELNVNALLLGDSALYLCASSEGQGVYEQYFGPGTRLTVT.

The chain recombines TRBV2 with TRBJ1-2; 8 bases map to TRBD1. Germline assignment: CDR1 SNHLY and CDR2 FYNNEI. Trimming at V came to 5 bases and at J to 4 bases, leaving 9 bases not matched to a gene. The CDR3 has 15 residues. The CDR3 DNA reads as TGTGCCAGCAGTACCCGCGGACAGGGCATCTATGGCTACACCTTC. Translating gives CASSTRGQGIYGYTF.

In DNA form, the CDR3 reads TGTGCCAGCAGCACAGCCTACGAGCAGTACTTC. Encoded protein: CASSTAYEQYF. This chain joins TRBV7-9 and TRBJ2-7; D gene unclear. CDR3 size: 11 residues. Germline CDR1 is SEHNR and CDR2 is FQNEAQ (reference sequence). V lost 5 bases and J lost 2, with 4 bases in between. Combining the CDR3 with reference TRBV7-9 and TRBJ2-7 gives the whole variable domain DTGVSQNPRHKITKRGQNVTFRCDPISEHNRLYWYRQTLGQGPEFLTYFQNEAQLEKSRLLSDRFSAERPKGSFSTLEIQRTEQGDSAMYLCASSTAYEQYFGPGTRLTVT.

The V call is TRBV2, the J call TRBJ1-4; tentatively, D is TRBD1 (5 bases). Germline assignment: CDR1 SNHLY and CDR2 FYNNEI. There are 13 residues in the CDR3. V was pared by 6 bases and J by 7 bases, with 12 bases between. In nucleotides, the CDR3 is TGTGCCAGCAGCCAGGGTTTGGGTGAAAAACTGTTTTTT. It translates to CASSQGLGEKLFF.

This clone was seen a handful of times. The chain carries TRBV2 and TRBJ1-2; TRBD1 matches 7 bases. Germline CDR1 SNHLY, CDR2 FYNNEI. V was pared by 6 bases and J by 0 bases, with 4 bases of the junction left unmatched. The CDR3 is 14 amino acids. The CDR3 DNA reads as TGTGCCAGCAGGACAGGGCGAGCTAACTATGGCTACACCTTC. It translates to CASRTGRANYGYTF.